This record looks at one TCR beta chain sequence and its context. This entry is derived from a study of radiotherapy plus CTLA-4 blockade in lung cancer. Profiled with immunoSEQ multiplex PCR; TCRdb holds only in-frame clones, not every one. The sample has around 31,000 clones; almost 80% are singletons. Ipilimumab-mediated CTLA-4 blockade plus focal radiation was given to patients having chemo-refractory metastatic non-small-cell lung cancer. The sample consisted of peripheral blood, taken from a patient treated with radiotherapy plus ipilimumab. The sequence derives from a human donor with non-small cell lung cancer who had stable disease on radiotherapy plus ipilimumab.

The CDR3 nucleotides read TGTGCCAGCAGTTACGTGATGGGCACTGGAAACACCATATATTTT. Amino acids: CASSYVMGTGNTIYF. The chain uses TRBV6-6 and TRBJ1-3; D is undetermined. The germline V gene has CDR1 MNHNY and CDR2 SVGAGI (reference sequence). The V end was cut by 2 bases, the J end by 2 bases, with 10 bases between. The length of the CDR3 is 15 residues.